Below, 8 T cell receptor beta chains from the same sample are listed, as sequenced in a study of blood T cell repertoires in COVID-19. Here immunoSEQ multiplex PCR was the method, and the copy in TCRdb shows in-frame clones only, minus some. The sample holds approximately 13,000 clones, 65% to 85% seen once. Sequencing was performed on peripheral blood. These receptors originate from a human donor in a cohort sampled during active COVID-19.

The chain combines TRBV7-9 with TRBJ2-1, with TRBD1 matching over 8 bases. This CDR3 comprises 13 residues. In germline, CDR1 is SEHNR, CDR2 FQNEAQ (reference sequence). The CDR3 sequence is CAIGPGQANEQFF. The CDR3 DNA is TGTGCTATAGGACCGGGACAGGCAAATGAGCAGTTCTTC. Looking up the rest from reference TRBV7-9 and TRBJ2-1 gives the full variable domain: DTGVSQNPRHKITKRGQNVTFRCDPISEHNRLYWYRQTLGQGPEFLTYFQNEAQLEKSRLLSDRFSAERPKGSFSTLEIQRTEQGDSAMYLCAIGPGQANEQFFGPGTRLTVL.

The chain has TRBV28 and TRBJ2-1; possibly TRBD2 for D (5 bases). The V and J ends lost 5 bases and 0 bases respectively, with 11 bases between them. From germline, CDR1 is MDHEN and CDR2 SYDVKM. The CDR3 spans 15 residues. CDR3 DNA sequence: TGTGCCAGCAGTCCCCTTGGGAGCTCCTACAATGAGCAGTTCTTC. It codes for CASSPLGSSYNEQFF.

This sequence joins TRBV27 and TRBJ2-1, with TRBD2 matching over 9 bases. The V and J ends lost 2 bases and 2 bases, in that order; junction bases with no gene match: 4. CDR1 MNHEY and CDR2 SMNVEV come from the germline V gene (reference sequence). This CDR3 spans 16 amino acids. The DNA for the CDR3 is TGTGCCAGCAGTTTACGCGGACTAGCGCCCTACAATGAGCAGTTCTTC. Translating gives CASSLRGLAPYNEQFF.

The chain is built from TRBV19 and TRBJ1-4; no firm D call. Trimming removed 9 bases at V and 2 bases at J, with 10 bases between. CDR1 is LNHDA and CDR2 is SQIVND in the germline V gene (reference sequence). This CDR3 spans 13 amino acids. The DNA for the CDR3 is TGTGCCAGCCGAGGGCGGACTAATGAAAAACTGTTTTTT. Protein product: CASRGRTNEKLFF.

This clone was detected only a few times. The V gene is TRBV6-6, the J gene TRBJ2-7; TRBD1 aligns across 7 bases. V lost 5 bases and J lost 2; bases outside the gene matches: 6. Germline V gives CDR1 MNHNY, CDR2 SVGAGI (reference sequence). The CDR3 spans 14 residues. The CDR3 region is CASSDTGQTYEQYF. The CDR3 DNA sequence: TGTGCCAGCAGTGACACGGGACAGACCTACGAGCAGTACTTC.

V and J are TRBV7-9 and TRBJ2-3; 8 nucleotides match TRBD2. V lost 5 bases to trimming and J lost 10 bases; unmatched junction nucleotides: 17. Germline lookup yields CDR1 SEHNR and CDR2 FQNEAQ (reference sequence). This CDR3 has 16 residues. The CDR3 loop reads CASSPSGTSDPGAQYF. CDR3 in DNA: TGTGCCAGCAGCCCGTCCGGGACTAGTGATCCGGGGGCGCAGTATTTT. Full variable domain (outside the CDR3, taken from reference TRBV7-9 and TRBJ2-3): DTGVSQNPRHKITKRGQNVTFRCDPISEHNRLYWYRQTLGQGPEFLTYFQNEAQLEKSRLLSDRFSAERPKGSFSTLEIQRTEQGDSAMYLCASSPSGTSDPGAQYFGPGTRLTVL.

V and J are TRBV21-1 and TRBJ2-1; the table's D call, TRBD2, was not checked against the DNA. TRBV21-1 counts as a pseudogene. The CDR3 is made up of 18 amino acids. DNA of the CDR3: TGTGCCAGCAGCGGAGCCTCGGGGGTTGGTAGCTCCTACAATGAGCAGTTCTTC. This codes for CASSGASGVGSSYNEQFF.

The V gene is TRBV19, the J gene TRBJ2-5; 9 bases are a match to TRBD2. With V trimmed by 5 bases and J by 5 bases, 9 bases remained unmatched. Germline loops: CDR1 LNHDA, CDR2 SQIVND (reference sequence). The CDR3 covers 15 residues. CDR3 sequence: CASSPLSGSGETQYF. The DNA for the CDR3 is TGTGCCAGTAGTCCCCTTAGCGGGAGTGGGGAGACCCAGTACTTC.